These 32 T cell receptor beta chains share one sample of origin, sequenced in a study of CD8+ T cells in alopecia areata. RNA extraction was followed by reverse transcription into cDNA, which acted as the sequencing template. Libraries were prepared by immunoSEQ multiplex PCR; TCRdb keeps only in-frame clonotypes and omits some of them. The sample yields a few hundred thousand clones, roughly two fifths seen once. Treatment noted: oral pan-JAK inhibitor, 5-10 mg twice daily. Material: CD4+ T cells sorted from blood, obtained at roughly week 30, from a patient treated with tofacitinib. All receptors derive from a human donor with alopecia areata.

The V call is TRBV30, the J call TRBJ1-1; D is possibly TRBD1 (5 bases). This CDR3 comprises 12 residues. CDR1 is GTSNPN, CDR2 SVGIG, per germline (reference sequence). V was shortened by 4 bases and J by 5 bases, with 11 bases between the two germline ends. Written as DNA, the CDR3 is TGTGCCTGGACTCGTAGGGGTACTGAAGCTTTCTTT. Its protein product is CAWTRRGTEAFF.

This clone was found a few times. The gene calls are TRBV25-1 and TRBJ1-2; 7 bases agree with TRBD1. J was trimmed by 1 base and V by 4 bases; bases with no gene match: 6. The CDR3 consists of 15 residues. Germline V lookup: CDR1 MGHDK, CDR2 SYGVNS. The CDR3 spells CASSAQGVYNYGYTF. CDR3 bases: TGTGCCAGCAGTGCCCAGGGGGTTTATAACTATGGCTACACCTTC.

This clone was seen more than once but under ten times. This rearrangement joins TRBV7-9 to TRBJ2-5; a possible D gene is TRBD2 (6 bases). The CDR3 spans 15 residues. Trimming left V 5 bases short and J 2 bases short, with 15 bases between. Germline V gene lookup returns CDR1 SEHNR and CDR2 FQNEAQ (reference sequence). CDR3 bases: TGTGCCAGCAGCCCAAGACTAGACTCACAAGAGACCCAGTACTTC. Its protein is CASSPRLDSQETQYF.

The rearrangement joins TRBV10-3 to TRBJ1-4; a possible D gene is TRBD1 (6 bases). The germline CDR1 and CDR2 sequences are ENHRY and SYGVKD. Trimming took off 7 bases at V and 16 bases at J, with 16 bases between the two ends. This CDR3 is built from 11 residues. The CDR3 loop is CAITSTGREFF. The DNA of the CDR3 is TGTGCCATCACCTCGACAGGTCGCGAGTTTTTT.

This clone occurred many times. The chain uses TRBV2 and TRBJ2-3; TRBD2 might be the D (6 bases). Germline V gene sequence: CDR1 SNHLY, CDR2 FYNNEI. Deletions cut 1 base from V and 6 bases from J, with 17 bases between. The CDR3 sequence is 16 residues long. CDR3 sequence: CASSEDWFAGRDTQYF. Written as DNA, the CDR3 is TGTGCCAGCAGTGAAGATTGGTTTGCAGGGAGGGATACGCAGTATTTT.

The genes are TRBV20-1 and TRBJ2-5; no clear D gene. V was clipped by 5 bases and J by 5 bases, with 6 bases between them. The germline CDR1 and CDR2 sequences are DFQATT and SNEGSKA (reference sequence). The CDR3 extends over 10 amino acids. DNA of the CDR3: TGCAGTGCTCAACGGGAGACCCAGTACTTC. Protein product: CSAQRETQYF.

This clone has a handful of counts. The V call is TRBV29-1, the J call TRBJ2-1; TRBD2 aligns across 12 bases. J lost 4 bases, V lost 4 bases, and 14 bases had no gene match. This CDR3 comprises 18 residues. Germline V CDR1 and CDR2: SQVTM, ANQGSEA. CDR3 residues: CSVGSSGRASNTYNEQFF. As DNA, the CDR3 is TGCAGCGTTGGGTCTAGCGGGAGGGCCTCCAATACATACAATGAGCAGTTCTTC.

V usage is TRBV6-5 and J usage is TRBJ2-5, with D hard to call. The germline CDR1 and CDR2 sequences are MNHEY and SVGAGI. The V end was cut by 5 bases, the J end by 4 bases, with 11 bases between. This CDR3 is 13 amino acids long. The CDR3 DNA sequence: TGTGCCAGCAGTCCTCGGAAGGGAGAGACCCAGTACTTC. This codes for CASSPRKGETQYF.

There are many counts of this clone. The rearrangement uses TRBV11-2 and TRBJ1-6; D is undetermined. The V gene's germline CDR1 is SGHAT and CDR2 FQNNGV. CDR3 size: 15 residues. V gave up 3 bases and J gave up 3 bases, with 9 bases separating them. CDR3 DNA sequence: TGTGCCAGCAGCTTTAGGGTCAGCTATAATTCACCCCTCCACTTT. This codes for CASSFRVSYNSPLHF.

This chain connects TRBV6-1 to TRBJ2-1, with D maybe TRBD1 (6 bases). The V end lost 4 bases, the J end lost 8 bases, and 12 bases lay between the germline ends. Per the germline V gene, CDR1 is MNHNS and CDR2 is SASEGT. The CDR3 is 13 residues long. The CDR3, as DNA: TGTGCCAGCAGTGTTCAGGGGTGGGATGAGCAGTTCTTC. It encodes CASSVQGWDEQFF.

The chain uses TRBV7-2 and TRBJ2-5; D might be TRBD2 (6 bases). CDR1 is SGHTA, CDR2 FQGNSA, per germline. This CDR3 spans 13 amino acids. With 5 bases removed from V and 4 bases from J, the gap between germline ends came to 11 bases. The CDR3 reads CASSQGRRETQYF. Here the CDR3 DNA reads TGTGCCAGCAGCCAAGGGAGGCGAGAGACCCAGTACTTC.

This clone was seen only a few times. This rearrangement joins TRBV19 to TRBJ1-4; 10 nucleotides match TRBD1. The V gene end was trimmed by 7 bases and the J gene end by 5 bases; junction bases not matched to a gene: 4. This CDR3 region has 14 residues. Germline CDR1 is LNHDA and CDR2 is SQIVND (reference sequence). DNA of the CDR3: TGTGCCAGTACCCGGACAGGGGGAAATGAAAAACTGTTTTTT. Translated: CASTRTGGNEKLFF.

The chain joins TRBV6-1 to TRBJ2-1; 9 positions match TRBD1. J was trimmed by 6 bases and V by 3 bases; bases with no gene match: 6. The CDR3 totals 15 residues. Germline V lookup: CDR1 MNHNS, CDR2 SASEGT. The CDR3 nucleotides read TGTGCCAGCAGTGATACCGGGACAGGGAGCAATGAGCAGTTCTTC. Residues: CASSDTGTGSNEQFF.

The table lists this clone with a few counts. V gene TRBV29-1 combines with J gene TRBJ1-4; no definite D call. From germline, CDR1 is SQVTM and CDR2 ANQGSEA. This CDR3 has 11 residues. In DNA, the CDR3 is TGCAGTGTCTGGAAATCTGAAAAACTGTTTTTT. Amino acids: CSVWKSEKLFF.

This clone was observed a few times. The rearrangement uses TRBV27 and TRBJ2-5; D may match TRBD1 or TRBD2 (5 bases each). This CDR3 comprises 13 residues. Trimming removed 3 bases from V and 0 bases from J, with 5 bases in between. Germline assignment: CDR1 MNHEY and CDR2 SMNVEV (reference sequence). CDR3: CASSLGDQETQYF. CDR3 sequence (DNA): TGTGCCAGCAGTTTGGGGGACCAAGAGACCCAGTACTTC.

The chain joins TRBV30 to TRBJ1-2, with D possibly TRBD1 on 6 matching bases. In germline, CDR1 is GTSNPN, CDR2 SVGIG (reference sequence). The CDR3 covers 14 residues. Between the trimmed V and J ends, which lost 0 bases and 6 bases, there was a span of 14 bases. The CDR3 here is CAWSVSGTHNGYTF. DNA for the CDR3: TGTGCCTGGAGTGTATCGGGGACACATAATGGCTACACCTTC.

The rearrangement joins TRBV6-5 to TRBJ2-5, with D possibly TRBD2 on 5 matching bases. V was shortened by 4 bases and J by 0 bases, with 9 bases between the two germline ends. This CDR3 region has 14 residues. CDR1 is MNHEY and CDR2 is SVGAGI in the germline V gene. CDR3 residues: CASSSPRDQETQYF. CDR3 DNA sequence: TGTGCCAGCAGTTCCCCGAGGGACCAAGAGACCCAGTACTTC.

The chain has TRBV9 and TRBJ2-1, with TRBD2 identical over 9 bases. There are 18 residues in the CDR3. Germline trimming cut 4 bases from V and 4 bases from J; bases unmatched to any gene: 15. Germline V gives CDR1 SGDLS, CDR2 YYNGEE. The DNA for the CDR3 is TGTGCCAGCAGCCCACCCCCAGCGGGGGGCCGAATATACAATGAGCAGTTCTTC. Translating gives CASSPPPAGGRIYNEQFF.

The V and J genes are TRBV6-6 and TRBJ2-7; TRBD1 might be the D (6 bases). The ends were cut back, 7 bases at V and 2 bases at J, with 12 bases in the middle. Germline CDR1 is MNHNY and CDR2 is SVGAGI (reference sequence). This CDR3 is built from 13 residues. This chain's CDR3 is CASKDTGTYEQYF. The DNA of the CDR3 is TGTGCCAGCAAGGACACAGGGACCTACGAGCAGTACTTC.

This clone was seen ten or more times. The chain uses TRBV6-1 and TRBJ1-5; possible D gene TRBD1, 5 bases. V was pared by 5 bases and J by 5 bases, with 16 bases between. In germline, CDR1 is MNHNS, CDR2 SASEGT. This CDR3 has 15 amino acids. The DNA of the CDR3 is TGTGCCAGCAGTAGTGCTGACAGCATCGATCAGCCCCAGCATTTT. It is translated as CASSSADSIDQPQHF.

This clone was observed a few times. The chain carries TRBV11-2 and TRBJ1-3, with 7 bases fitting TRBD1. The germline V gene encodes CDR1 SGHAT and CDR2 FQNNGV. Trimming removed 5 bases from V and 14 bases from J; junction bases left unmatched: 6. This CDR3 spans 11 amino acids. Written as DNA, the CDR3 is TGTGCCAGCAGCCGACAGGGTCTGGTATATTTT. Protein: CASSRQGLVYF. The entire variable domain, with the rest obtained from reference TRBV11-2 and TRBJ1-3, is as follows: EAGVAQSPRYKIIEKRQSVAFWCNPISGHATLYWYQQILGQGPKLLIQFQNNGVVDDSQLPKDRFSAERLKGVDSTLKIQPAKLEDSAVYLCASSRQGLVYFGEGSWLTVV.

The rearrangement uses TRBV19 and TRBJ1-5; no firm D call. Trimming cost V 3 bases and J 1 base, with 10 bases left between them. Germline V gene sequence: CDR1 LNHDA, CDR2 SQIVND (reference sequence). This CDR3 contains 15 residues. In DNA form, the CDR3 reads TGTGCCAGTAGTATTGGGAGGACGAGCAATCAGCCCCAGCATTTT. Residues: CASSIGRTSNQPQHF.

The CDR3 is CASSPSGTAYGELFF. The CDR3 DNA reads as TGTGCCAGCTCACCGTCCGGGACAGCGTACGGGGAGCTGTTTTTT. This chain joins TRBV18 and TRBJ2-2; 7 nucleotides align to TRBD1. This CDR3 contains 15 residues. The germline CDR1 and CDR2 sequences are KGHSH and LQKENI. Trimming took 3 bases from V and 7 from J; bases not matched to a gene: 8. Using reference TRBV18 and TRBJ2-2 for the parts outside the CDR3, the full variable domain is NAGVMQNPRHLVRRRGQEARLRCSPMKGHSHVYWYRQLPEEGLKFMVYLQKENIIDESGMPKERFSAEFPKEGPSILRIQQVVRGDSAAYFCASSPSGTAYGELFFGEGSRLTVL.

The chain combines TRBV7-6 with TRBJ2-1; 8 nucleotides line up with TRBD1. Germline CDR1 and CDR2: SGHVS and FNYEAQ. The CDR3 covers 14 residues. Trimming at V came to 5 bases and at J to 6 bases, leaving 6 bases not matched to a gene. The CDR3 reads CASSPGTGGNEQFF. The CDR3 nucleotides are TGTGCCAGCAGCCCGGGGACAGGTGGCAATGAGCAGTTCTTC. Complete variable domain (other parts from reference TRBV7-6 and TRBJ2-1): GAGVSQSPRYKVTKRGQDVALRCDPISGHVSLYWYRQALGQGPEFLTYFNYEAQQDKSGLPNDRFSAERPEGSISTLTIQRTEQRDSAMYRCASSPGTGGNEQFFGPGTRLTVL.

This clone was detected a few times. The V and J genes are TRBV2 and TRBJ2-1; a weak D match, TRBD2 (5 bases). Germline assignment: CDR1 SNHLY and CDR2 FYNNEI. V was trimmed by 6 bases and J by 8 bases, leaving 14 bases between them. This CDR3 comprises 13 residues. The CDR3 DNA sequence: TGTGCCAGCAGCCGCGACTGGGAGCATGAGCAGTTCTTC. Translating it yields CASSRDWEHEQFF.

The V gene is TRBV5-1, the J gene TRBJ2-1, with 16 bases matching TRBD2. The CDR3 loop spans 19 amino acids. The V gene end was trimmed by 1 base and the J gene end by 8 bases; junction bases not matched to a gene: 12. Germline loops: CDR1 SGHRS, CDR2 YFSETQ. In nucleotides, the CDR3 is TGCGCCAGCAGCTTGTGGGGGACTAGCGGGAGGGCCATTCGCGATGAGCAGTTCTTC. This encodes CASSLWGTSGRAIRDEQFF.

In nucleotides, the CDR3 is TGTGCCTGGAATCGGCAGAATCAGCCCCAGCATTTT. Amino acid sequence: CAWNRQNQPQHF. The rearrangement joins TRBV30 to TRBJ1-5; D is unresolved. Germline V gene lookup returns CDR1 GTSNPN and CDR2 SVGIG (reference sequence). With 4 bases removed from V and 4 bases from J, the gap between germline ends came to 8 bases. This CDR3 comprises 12 residues.

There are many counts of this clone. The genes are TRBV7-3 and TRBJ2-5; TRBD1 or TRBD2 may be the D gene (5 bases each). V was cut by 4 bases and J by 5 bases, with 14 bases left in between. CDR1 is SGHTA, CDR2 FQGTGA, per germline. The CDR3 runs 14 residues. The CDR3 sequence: CASSSGPGTETQYF. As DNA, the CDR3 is TGTGCCAGCAGCTCGGGACCAGGGACGGAGACCCAGTACTTC.

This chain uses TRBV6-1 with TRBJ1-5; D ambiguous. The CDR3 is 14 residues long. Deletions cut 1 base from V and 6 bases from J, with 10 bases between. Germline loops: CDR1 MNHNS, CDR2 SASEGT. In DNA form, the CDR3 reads TGTGCCAGCAGTGAAGTGTTTGTCGGTCAGCCCCAGCATTTT. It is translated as CASSEVFVGQPQHF.

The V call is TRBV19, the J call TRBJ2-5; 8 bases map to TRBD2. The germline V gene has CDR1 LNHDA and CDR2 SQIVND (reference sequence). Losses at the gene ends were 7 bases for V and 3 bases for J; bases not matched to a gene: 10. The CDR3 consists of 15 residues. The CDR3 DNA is TGTGCCAGTACCCCGGTAGCGGGAAACGAAGAGACCCAGTACTTC. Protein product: CASTPVAGNEETQYF. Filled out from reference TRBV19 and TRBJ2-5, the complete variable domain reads DGGITQSPKYLFRKEGQNVTLSCEQNLNHDAMYWYRQDPGQGLRLIYYSQIVNDFQKGDIAEGYSVSREKKESFPLTVTSAQKNPTAFYLCASTPVAGNEETQYFGPGTRLLVL.

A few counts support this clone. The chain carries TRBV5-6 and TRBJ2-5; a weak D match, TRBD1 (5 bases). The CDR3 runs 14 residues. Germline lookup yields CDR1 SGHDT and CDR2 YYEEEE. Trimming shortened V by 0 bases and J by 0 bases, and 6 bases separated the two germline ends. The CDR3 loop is CASSLARDQETQYF. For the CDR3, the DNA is TGTGCCAGCAGCTTGGCCAGGGACCAAGAGACCCAGTACTTC.

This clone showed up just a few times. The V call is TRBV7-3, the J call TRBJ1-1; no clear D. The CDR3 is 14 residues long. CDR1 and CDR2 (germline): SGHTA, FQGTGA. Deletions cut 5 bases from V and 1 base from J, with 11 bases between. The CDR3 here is CASSPIPPNTEAFF. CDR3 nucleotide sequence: TGTGCCAGCAGCCCCATCCCACCGAACACTGAAGCTTTCTTT.